This T cell receptor beta chain was found in a study of cytomegalovirus exposure and HLA in healthy donors. Whole-study findings and limits: In a later analysis, a missense DCLRE1C variant was linked to TCR beta V- and J-gene trimming. Most CMV-associated TCR beta chains were later found to appear HLA-restricted. Researchers counted 164 TCR beta chains as cytomegalovirus-associated. With DRB1 most and HLA-C fewest, TCR association rates differed between HLA loci in a later analysis.

This clone was found a few times. The antigen is undetermined. It was with 60 Vbeta and 13 Jbeta primers that the PCR ran. Method: immunoSEQ multiplex PCR; TCRdb's copy keeps in-frame clones and lacks some. Of about 93,000 clones in the sample, roughly four fifths were seen once. Input material: PBMCs. The TCR was taken from a man in his fifties in good health and CMV-seronegative.

The CDR3 reads CASSYSTGSYEQYF. The CDR3 nucleotides read TGCGCCAGCAGCTATTCGACAGGTTCCTACGAGCAGTACTTC. The V call is TRBV5-1, the J call TRBJ2-7, with TRBD1 as a possible D gene (6 bases). V lost 3 bases, J lost 1 base, and 11 bases lay in between. The length of the CDR3 is 14 residues. CDR1 SGHRS and CDR2 YFSETQ come from the germline V gene.